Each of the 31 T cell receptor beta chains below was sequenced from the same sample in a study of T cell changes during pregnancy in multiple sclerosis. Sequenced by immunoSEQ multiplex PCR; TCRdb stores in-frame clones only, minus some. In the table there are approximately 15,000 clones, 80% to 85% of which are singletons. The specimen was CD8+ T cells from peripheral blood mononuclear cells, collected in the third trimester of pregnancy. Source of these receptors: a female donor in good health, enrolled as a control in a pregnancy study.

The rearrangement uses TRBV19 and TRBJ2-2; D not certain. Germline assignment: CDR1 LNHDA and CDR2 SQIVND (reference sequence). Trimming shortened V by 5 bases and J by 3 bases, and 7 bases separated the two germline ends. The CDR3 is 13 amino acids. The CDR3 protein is CASSPLDTGELFF. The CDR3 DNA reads TGTGCCAGTAGTCCCCTTGACACCGGGGAGCTGTTTTTT.

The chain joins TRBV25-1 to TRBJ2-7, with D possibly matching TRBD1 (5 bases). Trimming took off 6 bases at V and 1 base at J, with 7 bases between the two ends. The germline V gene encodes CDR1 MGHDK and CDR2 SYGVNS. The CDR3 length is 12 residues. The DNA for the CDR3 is TGTGCCAGCAGGGCAGGGTCCTACGAGCAGTACTTC. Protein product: CASRAGSYEQYF.

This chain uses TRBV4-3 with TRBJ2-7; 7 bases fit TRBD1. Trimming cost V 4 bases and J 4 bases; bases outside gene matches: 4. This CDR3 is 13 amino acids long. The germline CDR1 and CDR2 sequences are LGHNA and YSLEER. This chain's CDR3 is CASSLGQTYEQYF. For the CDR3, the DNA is TGCGCCAGCAGCCTGGGACAGACTTACGAGCAGTACTTC.

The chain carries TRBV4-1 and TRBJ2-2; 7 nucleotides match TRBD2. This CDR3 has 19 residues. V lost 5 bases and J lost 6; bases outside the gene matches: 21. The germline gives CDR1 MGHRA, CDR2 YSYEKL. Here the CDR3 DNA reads TGCGCCAGCAGCGGCTCCCGGGGGAAGCGGGGCCCAAACCCCGGGGAGCTGTTTTTT. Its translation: CASSGSRGKRGPNPGELFF.

The CDR3 sequence: CASSSGLAYEQYF. CDR3 bases: TGTGCCAGCAGCTCCGGACTGGCCTACGAGCAGTACTTC. The chain joins TRBV4-2 to TRBJ2-7, with D possibly being TRBD2 (5 bases). The CDR3 sequence is 13 residues long. Germline lookup yields CDR1 LGHNA and CDR2 YNFKEQ. The V end lost 5 bases, the J end lost 2 bases, and 10 bases lay between the germline ends.

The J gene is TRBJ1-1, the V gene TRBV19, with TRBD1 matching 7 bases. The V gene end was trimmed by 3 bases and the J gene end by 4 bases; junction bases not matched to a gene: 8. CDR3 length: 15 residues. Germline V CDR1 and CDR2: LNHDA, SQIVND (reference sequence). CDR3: CASSIKGASFTEAFF. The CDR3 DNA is TGTGCCAGTAGTATTAAGGGGGCGAGTTTCACTGAAGCTTTCTTT.

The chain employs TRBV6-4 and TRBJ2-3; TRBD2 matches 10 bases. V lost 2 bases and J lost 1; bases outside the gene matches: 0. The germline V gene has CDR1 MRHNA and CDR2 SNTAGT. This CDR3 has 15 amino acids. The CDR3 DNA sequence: TGTGCCAGCAGTGACGGGACTAGCGGCACAGATACGCAGTATTTT. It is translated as CASSDGTSGTDTQYF.

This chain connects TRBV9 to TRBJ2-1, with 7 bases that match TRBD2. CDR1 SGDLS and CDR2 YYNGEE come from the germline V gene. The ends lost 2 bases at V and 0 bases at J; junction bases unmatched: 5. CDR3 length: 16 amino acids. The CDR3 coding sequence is TGTGCCAGCAGCGTTACCGGGGGGAGCTCCTACAATGAGCAGTTCTTC. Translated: CASSVTGGSSYNEQFF.

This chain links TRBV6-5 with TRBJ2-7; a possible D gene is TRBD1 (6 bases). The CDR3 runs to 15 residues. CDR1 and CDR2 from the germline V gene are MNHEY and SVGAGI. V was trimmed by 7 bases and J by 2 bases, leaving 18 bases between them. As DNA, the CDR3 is TGTGCCAGCACCCTCCCGGAGGACAGACCCTACGAGCAGTACTTC. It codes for CASTLPEDRPYEQYF.

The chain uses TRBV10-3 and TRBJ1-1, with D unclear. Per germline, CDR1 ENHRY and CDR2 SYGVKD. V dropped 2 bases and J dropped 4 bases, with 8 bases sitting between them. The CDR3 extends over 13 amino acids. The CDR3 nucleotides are TGTGCCATCAGTGAGCAGTCGGGCACTGAAGCTTTCTTT. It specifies CAISEQSGTEAFF.

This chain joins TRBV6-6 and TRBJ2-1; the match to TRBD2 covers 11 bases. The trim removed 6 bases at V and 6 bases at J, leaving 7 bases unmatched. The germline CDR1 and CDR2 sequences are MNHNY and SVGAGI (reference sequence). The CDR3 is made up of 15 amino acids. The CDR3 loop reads CASRPTSGSGNEQFF. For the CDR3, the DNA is TGTGCCAGCAGACCTACTAGCGGGAGCGGCAATGAGCAGTTCTTC.

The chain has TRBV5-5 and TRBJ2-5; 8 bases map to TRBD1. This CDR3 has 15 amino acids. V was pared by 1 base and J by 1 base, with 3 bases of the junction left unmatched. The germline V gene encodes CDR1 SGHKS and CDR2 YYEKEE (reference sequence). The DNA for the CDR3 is TGTGCCAGCAGCTTGTCCCAGGGGGCCCAAGAGACCCAGTACTTC. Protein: CASSLSQGAQETQYF.

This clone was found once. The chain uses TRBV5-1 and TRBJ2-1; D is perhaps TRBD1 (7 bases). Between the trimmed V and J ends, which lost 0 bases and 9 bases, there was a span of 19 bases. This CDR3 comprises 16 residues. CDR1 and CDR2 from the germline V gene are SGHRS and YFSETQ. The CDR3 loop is CASSLEAGGYISEQFF. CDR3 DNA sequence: TGCGCCAGCAGCTTGGAGGCAGGGGGGTATATTAGTGAGCAGTTCTTC.

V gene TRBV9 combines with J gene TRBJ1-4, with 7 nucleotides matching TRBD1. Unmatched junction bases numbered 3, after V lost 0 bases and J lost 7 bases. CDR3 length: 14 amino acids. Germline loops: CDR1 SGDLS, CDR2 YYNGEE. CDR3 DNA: TGTGCCAGCAGCGTAGGGCAGGGGGGTGAAAAACTGTTTTTT. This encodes CASSVGQGGEKLFF. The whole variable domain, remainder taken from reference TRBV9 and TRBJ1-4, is DSGVTQTPKHLITATGQRVTLRCSPRSGDLSVYWYQQSLDQGLQFLIQYYNGEERAKGNILERFSAQQFPDLHSELNLSSLELGDSALYFCASSVGQGGEKLFFGSGTQLSVL.

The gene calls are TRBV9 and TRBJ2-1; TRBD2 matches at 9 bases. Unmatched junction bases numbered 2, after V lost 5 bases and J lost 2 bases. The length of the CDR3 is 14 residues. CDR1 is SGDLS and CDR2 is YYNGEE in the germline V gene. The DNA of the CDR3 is TGTGCCAGCAGGACTAGCGGTCCCTACAATGAGCAGTTCTTC. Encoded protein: CASRTSGPYNEQFF.

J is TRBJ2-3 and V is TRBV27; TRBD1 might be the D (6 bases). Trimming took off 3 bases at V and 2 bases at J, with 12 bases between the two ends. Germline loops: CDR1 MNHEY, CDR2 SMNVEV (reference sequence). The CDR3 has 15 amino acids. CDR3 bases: TGTGCCAGCAGTTTGCTCGAGGGGGACACAGATACGCAGTATTTT. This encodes CASSLLEGDTDTQYF.

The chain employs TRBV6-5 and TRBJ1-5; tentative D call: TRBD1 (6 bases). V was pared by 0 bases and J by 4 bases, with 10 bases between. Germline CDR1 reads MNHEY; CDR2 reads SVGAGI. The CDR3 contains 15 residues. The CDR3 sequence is CASSYSGQINQPQHF. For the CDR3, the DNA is TGTGCCAGCAGTTACTCTGGACAGATAAATCAGCCCCAGCATTTT.

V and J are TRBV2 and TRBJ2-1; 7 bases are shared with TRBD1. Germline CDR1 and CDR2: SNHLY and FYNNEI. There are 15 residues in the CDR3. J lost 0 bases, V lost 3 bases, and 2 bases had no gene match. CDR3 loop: CASSEYRGSYNEQFF. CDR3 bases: TGTGCCAGCAGTGAGTACAGGGGCTCCTACAATGAGCAGTTCTTC. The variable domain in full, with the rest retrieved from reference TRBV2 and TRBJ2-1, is EPEVTQTPSHQVTQMGQEVILRCVPISNHLYFYWYRQILGQKVEFLVSFYNNEISEKSEIFDDQFSVERPDGSNFTLKIRSTKLEDSAMYFCASSEYRGSYNEQFFGPGTRLTVL.

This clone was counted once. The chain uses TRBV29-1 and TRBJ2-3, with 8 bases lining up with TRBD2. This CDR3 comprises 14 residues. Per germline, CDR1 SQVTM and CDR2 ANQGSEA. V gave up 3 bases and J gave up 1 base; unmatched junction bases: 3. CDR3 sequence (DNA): TGCAGCGTTGATACGCGGGGGGGCACAGATACGCAGTATTTT. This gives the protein CSVDTRGGTDTQYF.

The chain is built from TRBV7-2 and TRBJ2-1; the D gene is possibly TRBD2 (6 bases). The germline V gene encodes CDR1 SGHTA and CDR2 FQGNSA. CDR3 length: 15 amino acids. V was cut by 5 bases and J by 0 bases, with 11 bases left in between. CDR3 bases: TGTGCCAGCAGCCGGTCCGGGAGCTCCTACAATGAGCAGTTCTTC. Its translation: CASSRSGSSYNEQFF.

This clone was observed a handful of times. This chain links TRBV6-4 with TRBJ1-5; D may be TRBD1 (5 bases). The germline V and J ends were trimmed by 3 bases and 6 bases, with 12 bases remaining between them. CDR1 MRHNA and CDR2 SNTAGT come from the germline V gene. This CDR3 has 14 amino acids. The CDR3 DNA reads TGTGCCAGCAGTGAATCGCCGGGGGGTCAGCCCCAGCATTTT. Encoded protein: CASSESPGGQPQHF.

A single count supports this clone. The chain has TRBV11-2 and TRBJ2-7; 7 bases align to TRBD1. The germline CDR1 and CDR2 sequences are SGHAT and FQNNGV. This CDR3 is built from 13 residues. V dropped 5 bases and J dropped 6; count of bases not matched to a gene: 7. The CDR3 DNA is TGTGCCAGCAGCACGCGACAGGGCCCCGAGCAGTACTTC. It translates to CASSTRQGPEQYF.

CDR3 amino acids: CASSRRDRGYSEAFF. CDR3 nucleotides: TGTGCCAGCAGCAGGAGGGACAGGGGATACTCTGAAGCTTTCTTT. This chain links TRBV7-9 with TRBJ1-1; TRBD1 agrees at 10 bases. Per the germline V gene, CDR1 is SEHNR and CDR2 is FQNEAQ (reference sequence). This CDR3 is built from 15 residues. Losses at the gene ends were 5 bases for V and 6 bases for J; bases not matched to a gene: 9.

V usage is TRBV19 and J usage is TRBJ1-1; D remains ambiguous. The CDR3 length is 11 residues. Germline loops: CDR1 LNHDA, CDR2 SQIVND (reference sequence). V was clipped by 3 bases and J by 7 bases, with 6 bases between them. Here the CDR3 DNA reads TGTGCCAGTAGTATCCGGTTTGAAGCTTTCTTT. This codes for CASSIRFEAFF. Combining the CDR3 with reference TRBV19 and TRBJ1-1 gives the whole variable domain DGGITQSPKYLFRKEGQNVTLSCEQNLNHDAMYWYRQDPGQGLRLIYYSQIVNDFQKGDIAEGYSVSREKKESFPLTVTSAQKNPTAFYLCASSIRFEAFFGQGTRLTVV.

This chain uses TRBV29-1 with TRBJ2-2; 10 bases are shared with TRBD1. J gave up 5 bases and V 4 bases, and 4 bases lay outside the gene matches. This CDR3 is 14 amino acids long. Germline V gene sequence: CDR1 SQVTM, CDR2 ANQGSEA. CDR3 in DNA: TGCAGCGTTGTGGGGACAGGGGTGACCGGGGAGCTGTTTTTT. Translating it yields CSVVGTGVTGELFF.

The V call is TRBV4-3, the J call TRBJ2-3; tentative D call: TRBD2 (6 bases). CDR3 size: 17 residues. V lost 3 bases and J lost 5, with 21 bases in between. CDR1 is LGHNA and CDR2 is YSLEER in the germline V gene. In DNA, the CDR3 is TGCGCCAGCAGCCAGGCTGCGCGGGGCGATCCGGGAGATACGCAGTATTTT. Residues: CASSQAARGDPGDTQYF.

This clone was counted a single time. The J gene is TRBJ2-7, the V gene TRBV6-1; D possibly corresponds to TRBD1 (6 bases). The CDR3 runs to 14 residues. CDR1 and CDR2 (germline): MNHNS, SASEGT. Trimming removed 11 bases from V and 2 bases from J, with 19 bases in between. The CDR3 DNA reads TGTGCCGCTTCCCCCCGGGACACACCCTACGAGCAGTACTTC. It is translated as CAASPRDTPYEQYF.

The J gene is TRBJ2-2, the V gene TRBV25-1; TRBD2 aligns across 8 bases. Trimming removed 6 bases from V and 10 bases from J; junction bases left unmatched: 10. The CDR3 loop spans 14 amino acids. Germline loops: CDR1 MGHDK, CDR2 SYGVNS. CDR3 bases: TGTGCCAGCAGCGGGGGGGCCAGCAGTGAGGAGCTGTTTTTT. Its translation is CASSGGASSEELFF.

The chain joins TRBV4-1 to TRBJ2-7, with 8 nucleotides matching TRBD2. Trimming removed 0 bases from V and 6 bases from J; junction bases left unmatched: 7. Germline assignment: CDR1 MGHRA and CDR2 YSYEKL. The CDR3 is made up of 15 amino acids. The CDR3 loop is CASSQERSGRCEQYF. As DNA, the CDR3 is TGCGCCAGCAGCCAAGAGAGAAGCGGGAGATGCGAGCAGTACTTC.

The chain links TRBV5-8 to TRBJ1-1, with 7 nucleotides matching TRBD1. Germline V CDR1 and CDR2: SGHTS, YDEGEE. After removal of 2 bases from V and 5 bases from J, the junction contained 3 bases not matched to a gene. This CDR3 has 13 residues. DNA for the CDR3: TGTGCCAGCAGCTTAAACAGGGGAACTGAAGCTTTCTTT. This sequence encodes CASSLNRGTEAFF.

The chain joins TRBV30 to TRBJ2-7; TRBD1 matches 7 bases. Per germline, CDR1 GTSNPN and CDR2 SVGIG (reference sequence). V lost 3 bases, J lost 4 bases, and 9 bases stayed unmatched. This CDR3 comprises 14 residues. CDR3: CAWRGQAEGYEQYF. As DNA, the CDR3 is TGTGCCTGGAGAGGACAGGCCGAAGGGTACGAGCAGTACTTC.